Shown below are 22 T cell receptor beta chains from a single sample sequenced in a study of OX40 agonist ivuxolimab in advanced cancers. Clones were read by immunoSEQ multiplex PCR, and TCRdb kept only the in-frame ones, dropping some. In the table there are about 77,000 clones, roughly 80% of which are singletons. The sequencing used CD4+ or CD8+ T cells sorted from blood, collected in a trial of the OX40 agonist ivuxolimab. These receptors all stem from an adult with an advanced solid tumor such as melanoma, head and neck, liver or kidney cancer.

This sequence joins TRBV19 and TRBJ1-2; the match to TRBD1 covers 9 bases. The CDR3 has 15 amino acids. Per germline, CDR1 LNHDA and CDR2 SQIVND (reference sequence). Trimming cost V 5 bases and J 7 bases; bases outside gene matches: 11. CDR3 sequence (DNA): TGTGCCAGTAGTTTCCTGGGACAGGGTGAGAGTGGCTACACCTTC. Translation gives CASSFLGQGESGYTF.

The chain recombines TRBV7-2 with TRBJ1-1; the D gene is possibly TRBD1 (5 bases). V lost 3 bases, J lost 0 bases, and 11 bases lay in between. The germline V gene encodes CDR1 SGHTA and CDR2 FQGNSA. This CDR3 is built from 15 residues. The CDR3 nucleotides read TGTGCCAGCAGCTTCTACTGGGGCATGAACACTGAAGCTTTCTTT. Its protein product is CASSFYWGMNTEAFF.

This chain links TRBV7-9 with TRBJ1-3, with 8 nucleotides matching TRBD1. The V segment lost 5 bases and the J segment 4 bases; nucleotides outside the gene matches: 13. Germline V gene lookup returns CDR1 SEHNR and CDR2 FQNEAQ (reference sequence). This CDR3 spans 17 amino acids. The CDR3 DNA is TGTGCCAGCAGCAACCGACAGGGGTTGATCGAAGGAAACACCATATATTTT. Translated: CASSNRQGLIEGNTIYF.

The genes are TRBV19 and TRBJ2-3; 15 bases fit TRBD2. Trimming took 4 bases from V and 5 from J; bases not matched to a gene: 4. Germline V gene data show CDR1 as LNHDA and CDR2 as SQIVND (reference sequence). The CDR3 has 16 residues. Here the CDR3 DNA reads TGTGCCAGTAGTAGGACTAGCGGGGGGGCAATAGATACGCAGTATTTT. It codes for CASSRTSGGAIDTQYF.

This clone was detected only a few times. The genes are TRBV15 and TRBJ1-1; 8 bases line up with TRBD1. Germline V CDR1 and CDR2: LNHNV, YYDKDF (reference sequence). The CDR3 is made up of 17 amino acids. With V trimmed by 2 bases and J by 7 bases, 15 bases remained unmatched. The CDR3 loop is CATSRTPPGTGRGEAFF. Written as DNA, the CDR3 is TGTGCCACCAGCAGAACCCCACCCGGGACAGGCCGGGGTGAAGCTTTCTTT.

V usage is TRBV25-1 and J usage is TRBJ1-6; tentatively, D is TRBD1 (5 bases). Between the trimmed V and J ends, which lost 2 bases and 10 bases, there was a span of 15 bases. Germline-derived CDR1 and CDR2 are MGHDK and SYGVNS. The CDR3 runs 15 residues. The CDR3 loop reads CASSETARGISPLHF. DNA of the CDR3: TGTGCCAGCAGTGAAACGGCTAGGGGAATCTCACCCCTCCACTTT. Supplemented by reference TRBV25-1 and TRBJ1-6, the full variable domain reads EADIYQTPRYLVIGTGKKITLECSQTMGHDKMYWYQQDPGMELHLIHYSYGVNSTEKGDLSSESTVSRIRTEHFPLTLESARPSHTSQYLCASSETARGISPLHFGNGTRLTVT.

The chain employs TRBV6-5 and TRBJ2-1; D not resolved. The CDR3 has 13 residues. In germline, CDR1 is MNHEY, CDR2 SVGAGI. Trimming removed 6 bases at V and 7 bases at J, with 13 bases between. The CDR3, as DNA: TGTGCCAGCAGCCGGACGTTGGGGAATGAGCAGTTCTTC. Its protein is CASSRTLGNEQFF.

J is TRBJ1-2 and V is TRBV12-5; 10 nucleotides agree with TRBD1. The germline CDR1 and CDR2 sequences are LGHNT and FRNRAP. The V gene end was trimmed by 3 bases and the J gene end by 1 base; junction bases not matched to a gene: 2. This CDR3 has 15 amino acids. The CDR3 DNA sequence: TGTGCTAGTGGTTTACGGACAGGGGGTAACTATGGCTACACCTTC. It yields the protein CASGLRTGGNYGYTF.

The V gene is TRBV11-3, the J gene TRBJ2-2; 16 positions agree with TRBD2. Trimming took 1 base from V and 6 from J; bases not matched to a gene: 5. The CDR3 is 18 amino acids. The germline CDR1 and CDR2 sequences are SGHNT and YENEEA. CDR3 in DNA: TGTGCCAGCAGCTTAGCGGGACTAGCGGGAGGGCCATCCGGGGAGCTGTTTTTT. It encodes CASSLAGLAGGPSGELFF.

This clone was picked up one time. V and J are TRBV5-1 and TRBJ2-5; TRBD2 aligns across 10 bases. The CDR3 covers 16 residues. Unmatched junction bases numbered 5, after V lost 1 base and J lost 2 bases. Germline V gene lookup returns CDR1 SGHRS and CDR2 YFSETQ. The CDR3, as DNA: TGCGCCAGCAGCTTGAGGACTAGCGGAGTTCAAGAGACCCAGTACTTC. Translating it yields CASSLRTSGVQETQYF.

A word on this clone: One end of the junction fails to match germline, which may point to a read error. The rearrangement links TRBV7-7 to TRBJ2-1; 12 nucleotides match TRBD2. The CDR3 contains 20 residues. CDR1 and CDR2 from the germline V gene are SSHAT and FNYEAQ (reference sequence). CDR3 sequence (DNA): TGTGCTAGCAGCTTACGACCACTAGCGGGGGGAAGTCAATTCTACAATGAGCAGTTCTTC. Translated, it gives CASSLRPLAGGSQFYNEQFF.

The CDR3 is CASSPRVSERFRSYEQYF. The CDR3 DNA follows: TGTGCCAGCAGCCCCAGGGTGTCGGAGCGTTTTCGTTCCTACGAGCAGTACTTC. V usage is TRBV7-6 and J usage is TRBJ2-7; weak D call: TRBD1 (5 bases). The germline V gene encodes CDR1 SGHVS and CDR2 FNYEAQ. The CDR3 has 18 amino acids. Trimming removed 5 bases at V and 1 base at J, with 24 bases between. The whole variable domain, remainder taken from reference TRBV7-6 and TRBJ2-7, is GAGVSQSPRYKVTKRGQDVALRCDPISGHVSLYWYRQALGQGPEFLTYFNYEAQQDKSGLPNDRFSAERPEGSISTLTIQRTEQRDSAMYRCASSPRVSERFRSYEQYFGPGTRLTVT.

The rearrangement uses TRBV28 and TRBJ1-1, with D possibly TRBD1 on 5 matching bases. Looked up from germline, CDR1 is MDHEN and CDR2 is SYDVKM. The V and J ends lost 1 base and 5 bases respectively, with 20 bases between them. CDR3 length: 17 residues. Here the CDR3 reads CASSLSAGGTIGTEAFF. CDR3 coding DNA: TGTGCCAGCAGTTTATCGGCGGGCGGGACTATTGGGACTGAAGCTTTCTTT.

This rearrangement joins TRBV6-5 to TRBJ2-3; possibly TRBD1 for D (6 bases). CDR1 and CDR2 from the germline V gene are MNHEY and SVGAGI. Trimming pared 10 bases from V and 4 bases from J, leaving 18 bases between. The CDR3 has 14 amino acids. In nucleotides, the CDR3 is TGTGCCACTTACACCGGGACAAATTCAGATACGCAGTATTTT. Translated, it gives CATYTGTNSDTQYF.

This chain's CDR3 is CATRGFLGTEAFF. The CDR3 nucleotides read TGTGCCACAAGGGGGTTCCTGGGCACTGAAGCTTTCTTT. This chain joins TRBV19 and TRBJ1-1; a weak D match, TRBD1 (6 bases). The V gene's germline CDR1 is LNHDA and CDR2 SQIVND (reference sequence). V was trimmed by 10 bases and J by 4 bases, leaving 16 bases between them. This CDR3 comprises 13 residues.

CDR3 sequence (DNA): TGCGCCAGCAGCCAAGAAATGGGCGGGGTCGCCTACAATGAGCAGTTCTTC. Residues: CASSQEMGGVAYNEQFF. The V call is TRBV4-1, the J call TRBJ2-1, with D maybe TRBD2 (6 bases). Trimming cost V 0 bases and J 2 bases, with 14 bases left between them. Germline CDR1 and CDR2: MGHRA and YSYEKL. The CDR3 is 17 amino acids.

V and J are TRBV6-6 and TRBJ2-1; no reliable D call. From germline, CDR1 is MNHNY and CDR2 SVGAGI (reference sequence). Trimming shortened V by 3 bases and J by 0 bases, and 9 bases separated the two germline ends. This CDR3 spans 15 amino acids. Here the CDR3 reads CASSYGGSSYNEQFF. DNA of the CDR3: TGTGCCAGCAGTTATGGCGGAAGCTCCTACAATGAGCAGTTCTTC.

This chain connects TRBV2 to TRBJ2-2; tentative D call: TRBD2 (5 bases). The CDR3 length is 16 residues. In germline, CDR1 is SNHLY, CDR2 FYNNEI. The ends were cut back, 0 bases at V and 4 bases at J, with 12 bases in the middle. The CDR3 sequence: CASSEAQEDPTGELFF. Written as DNA, the CDR3 is TGTGCCAGCAGTGAAGCGCAGGAGGACCCCACCGGGGAGCTGTTTTTT.

The chain joins TRBV7-9 to TRBJ2-7; either TRBD1 or TRBD2 may fit D (5 bases each). The CDR3 has 16 residues. Germline V CDR1 and CDR2: SEHNR, FQNEAQ (reference sequence). Trimming stripped 4 bases from V and 0 bases from J, with 16 bases between. The CDR3 nucleotides read TGTGCCAGCAGCTCCTCCTCGGGGCAGGTCTCCTACGAGCAGTACTTC. Amino acid sequence: CASSSSSGQVSYEQYF.

The chain links TRBV6-6 to TRBJ2-3, with D possibly being TRBD2 (6 bases). Germline V CDR1 and CDR2: MNHNY, SVGAGI (reference sequence). This CDR3 spans 14 amino acids. V was trimmed by 4 bases and J by 5 bases, leaving 13 bases between them. The CDR3 region has the DNA TGTGCCAGCAGTTTTGGAGGGGCCGGAGATACGCAGTATTTT. Residues: CASSFGGAGDTQYF.

The rearrangement uses TRBV6-5 and TRBJ1-1; D gene unclear. From germline, CDR1 is MNHEY and CDR2 SVGAGI. CDR3 length: 13 amino acids. Deletions cut 2 bases from V and 5 bases from J, with 9 bases between. The CDR3 DNA reads TGTGCCAGCAGTTACAAGGGAGGGACTGAAGCTTTCTTT. As protein: CASSYKGGTEAFF.

The chain uses TRBV19 and TRBJ2-3, with D tentatively TRBD1 (5 bases). The CDR3 covers 16 residues. Trimming took off 5 bases at V and 0 bases at J, with 15 bases between the two ends. The germline V gene encodes CDR1 LNHDA and CDR2 SQIVND (reference sequence). The CDR3 DNA reads TGTGCCAGTAGTTCTGCCCCAGGGTCAAGCACAGATACGCAGTATTTT. Translation gives CASSSAPGSSTDTQYF.